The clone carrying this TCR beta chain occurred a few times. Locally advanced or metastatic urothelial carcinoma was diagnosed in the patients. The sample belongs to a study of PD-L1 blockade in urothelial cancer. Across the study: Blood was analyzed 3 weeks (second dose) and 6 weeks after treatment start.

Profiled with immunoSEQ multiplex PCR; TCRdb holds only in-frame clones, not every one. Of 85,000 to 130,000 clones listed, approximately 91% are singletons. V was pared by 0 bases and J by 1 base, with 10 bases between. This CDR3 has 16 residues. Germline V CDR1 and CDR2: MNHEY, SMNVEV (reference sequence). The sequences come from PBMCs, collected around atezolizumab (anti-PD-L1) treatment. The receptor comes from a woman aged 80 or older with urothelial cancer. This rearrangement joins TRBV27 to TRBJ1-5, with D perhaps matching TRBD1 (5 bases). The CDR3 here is CASSLSGRLSNQPQHF. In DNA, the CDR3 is TGTGCCAGCAGTTTATCGGGGCGGCTAAGCAATCAGCCCCAGCATTTT.